Sequencing of this T cell receptor beta chain was carried out in a study of blood T cell repertoires in COVID-19. V was pared by 2 bases and J by 6 bases, with 9 bases of the junction left unmatched. CDR3 size: 15 residues. CDR1 LGHDT and CDR2 YNNKEL come from the germline V gene (reference sequence). All recovered Cohort 3 donors got two negative PCRs, got clearance, or saw symptom resolution. The data were produced by immunoSEQ multiplex PCR, yet TCRdb's version contains in-frame clones alone and is incomplete. This table has around 310,000 clones, 85% to 90% appearing once. This chain joins TRBV3-1 (or the pseudogene TRBV3-2) and TRBJ2-7, with TRBD2 identical over 8 bases. Material: PBMCs or T cells enriched from blood (not recorded which). The clonotype comes from a woman aged 25 to 39 who had recovered from COVID-19. For the CDR3, the DNA is TGTGCCAGCAGCCAAAATATAGCGGGATCGGGCGAGCAGTACTTC. It translates to CASSQNIAGSGEQYF.